The sequence of this TCR beta chain was determined in a study of T cells in narcolepsy. Study results and caveats: Comparing one patient's CSF and blood CD4+ clonotypes highlighted HCRT- and TRIB2-specific autoreactive clonotypes. Healthy controls reportedly lacked the autoreactive clonotypes serially found in patients' blood.

Repertoires were generated with immunoSEQ multiplex PCR, while TCRdb's copy carries only in-frame clones and drops some. The sample includes roughly 20,000 clones, roughly 80% of them seen just once. The CDR3 spans 12 residues. Germline V gene data show CDR1 as SGHTA and CDR2 as FQGTGA. V was shortened by 5 bases and J by 5 bases, with 7 bases between the two germline ends. Of note for this clone: Its target is not known.

The genes are TRBV7-3 and TRBJ2-1; no clear D gene. Sequenced sample: memory (CD45RA-) CD4+ T cells from blood. This sequence originates from a human donor in good health. Written as DNA, the CDR3 is TGTGCCAGCAGCGATCGTAACAATGAGCAGTTCTTC. It yields the protein CASSDRNNEQFF.